These T cell receptor beta chains were read from a single sample in a study of OX40 agonist ivuxolimab in advanced cancers. The protocol was immunoSEQ multiplex PCR, while the TCRdb copy is restricted to in-frame clones and leaves out a portion. The sample gives over 75,000 clones, under 95% of which show up once; around 3% is in the top ten. This specimen consisted of CD4+ or CD8+ T cells sorted from blood, obtained in a trial of the OX40 agonist ivuxolimab. The receptors were gathered from an adult with an advanced solid tumor such as melanoma, head and neck, liver or kidney cancer. The CDR3 runs from the conserved cysteine through the conserved F or W. The D gene is left open where the match is weak. The size of a clone is reported for some rows only, either as once, few or many, or as a class for expanded clones.

>once|TRBV4-3|TRBJ2-7|NA
CASSPGVVAYEQYF
TGCGCCAGCAGCCCCGGTGTGGTGGCCTACGAGCAGTACTTC
>once|TRBV19|TRBJ1-2|NA
CASSIGDYGYTF
TGTGCCAGTAGTATAGGGGATTATGGCTACACCTTC
>once|TRBV29-1|TRBJ2-7|TRBD1
CSVMTGGAAEQYF
TGCAGCGTCATGACAGGGGGTGCAGCCGAGCAGTACTTC
>NA|TRBV21-1|TRBJ2-1|NA
CASMPGQGLSYNEQFF
TGTGCCAGCATGCCGGGACAGGGACTCTCCTACAATGAGCAGTTCTTC
>NA|TRBV19|TRBJ2-1|NA
CASSIGNEQFF
TGTGCCAGTAGTATAGGCAATGAGCAGTTCTTC
>NA|TRBV9|TRBJ2-3|TRBD2
CASSVDRAGADTQYF
TGTGCCAGCAGCGTAGACCGAGCGGGGGCAGATACGCAGTATTTT
>NA|TRBV28|TRBJ1-3|TRBD1
CASSPRGPGNTIYF
TGTGCCAGCAGTCCTAGGGGGCCTGGAAACACCATATATTTT
>NA|TRBV6-5|TRBJ2-7|NA
CASSYGGGIYEQYF
TGTGCCAGCAGTTACGGTGGGGGGATCTACGAGCAGTACTTC
>NA|TRBV27|TRBJ2-2|NA
CASSFGGNTGELFF
TGTGCCAGCAGTTTCGGTGGGAACACCGGGGAGCTGTTTTTT
>NA|TRBV7-9|TRBJ1-4|NA
CASSSSILLRTEKLFF
TGTGCCAGCAGCTCCTCAATTCTCTTAAGAACTGAAAAACTGTTTTTT
>NA|TRBV11-3|TRBJ2-1|TRBD2
CASSSAGGVNNEQFF
TGTGCCAGCAGTTCGGCGGGAGGGGTTAACAATGAGCAGTTCTTC